Shown below are 23 T cell receptor beta chains from a single sample sequenced in a study of blood T cell repertoires in COVID-19. TCRdb keeps only in-frame clones here, not all; method: immunoSEQ multiplex PCR. The sample lists fewer than 200,000 clones; more than 75% were seen once. The sample comprised peripheral blood. All receptors come from a woman aged 55-69 years with COVID-19, enrolled during active disease.

The chain is built from TRBV5-6 and TRBJ2-7; possibly TRBD2 for D (6 bases). The CDR3 is made up of 15 amino acids. CDR1 and CDR2 from the germline V gene are SGHDT and YYEEEE. V was pared by 0 bases and J by 6 bases, with 16 bases between. The CDR3 sequence is CASSLGDLVNSEQYF. The CDR3 nucleotides are TGTGCCAGCAGCTTGGGGGACTTGGTTAACTCCGAGCAGTACTTC.

The rearrangement links TRBV30 to TRBJ1-3, with D possibly TRBD1 on 5 matching bases. Germline V gives CDR1 GTSNPN, CDR2 SVGIG (reference sequence). The CDR3 loop spans 13 amino acids. Deletions cut 5 bases from V and 0 bases from J, with 8 bases between. The CDR3 DNA is TGTGCCTGGGGAGACAGCTCTGGAAACACCATATATTTT. Translating gives CAWGDSSGNTIYF.

The V gene is TRBV28, the J gene TRBJ2-1; 12 bases align to TRBD1. Germline V gives CDR1 MDHEN, CDR2 SYDVKM. J gave up 8 bases and V 7 bases, and 9 bases lay outside the gene matches. The CDR3 sequence is 15 residues long. CDR3 nucleotide sequence: TGTGCCAGCAACTTACATAGGGACAGGGGGCATGAGCAGTTCTTC. This sequence encodes CASNLHRDRGHEQFF.

The V and J genes are TRBV19 and TRBJ2-5; TRBD2 matches at 11 bases. With 3 bases clipped from V and 3 bases from J, the junction kept 0 bases outside the gene matches. Germline-derived CDR1 and CDR2 are LNHDA and SQIVND (reference sequence). The CDR3 loop spans 14 amino acids. The CDR3 loop reads CASSISGREETQYF. CDR3 coding DNA: TGTGCCAGTAGTATTAGCGGGAGGGAAGAGACCCAGTACTTC.

This clone was detected a few times. The chain joins TRBV9 to TRBJ2-5, with D possibly being TRBD1 (6 bases). Trimming took 3 bases from V and 6 from J, leaving 15 bases between them. This CDR3 is 14 amino acids long. CDR1 and CDR2 (germline): SGDLS, YYNGEE. The CDR3, as DNA: TGTGCCAGCAGCGGTCGACAGGATGAACAGACCCAGTACTTC. It translates to CASSGRQDEQTQYF.

V is TRBV3-1 (or the pseudogene TRBV3-2) and J is TRBJ1-2, with 12 positions matching TRBD1. CDR1 LGHDT and CDR2 YNNKEL come from the germline V gene (reference sequence). This CDR3 is built from 15 residues. The ends lost 4 bases at V and 8 bases at J; junction bases unmatched: 8. The CDR3 sequence is CASSLPGQGAGGYTF. CDR3 nucleotides: TGTGCCAGCAGCCTACCGGGACAGGGGGCGGGAGGCTACACCTTC.

This clone was detected only once. The rearrangement joins TRBV2 to TRBJ1-1; D possibly corresponds to TRBD1 (6 bases). This CDR3 spans 15 amino acids. V was shortened by 4 bases and J by 0 bases, with 12 bases between the two germline ends. Germline assignment: CDR1 SNHLY and CDR2 FYNNEI. The CDR3 reads CASSGTERMNTEAFF. CDR3 in DNA: TGTGCCAGCAGTGGGACAGAGCGAATGAACACTGAAGCTTTCTTT.

Only one count was recorded for this clone. The chain is built from TRBV4-1 and TRBJ1-3, with 9 positions matching TRBD1. The CDR3 totals 17 residues. V was clipped by 4 bases and J by 3 bases; unmatched bases: 10. Germline CDR1 MGHRA, CDR2 YSYEKL. The CDR3, as DNA: TGCGCCAGCAGCCGTGCCCCGGGACAGGGAGATGGAAACACCATATATTTT. Encoded protein: CASSRAPGQGDGNTIYF.

V usage is TRBV7-9 and J usage is TRBJ1-3; no reliable D call. Germline-derived CDR1 and CDR2 are SEHNR and FQNEAQ (reference sequence). V lost 1 base, J lost 4 bases, and 11 bases lay in between. The CDR3 consists of 15 residues. This chain's CDR3 is CASSLDYPAGNTIYF. The CDR3 DNA reads TGTGCCAGCAGCTTAGACTACCCAGCCGGAAACACCATATATTTT. Full variable domain (remainder filled in from reference TRBV7-9 and TRBJ1-3): DTGVSQNPRHKITKRGQNVTFRCDPISEHNRLYWYRQTLGQGPEFLTYFQNEAQLEKSRLLSDRFSAERPKGSFSTLEIQRTEQGDSAMYLCASSLDYPAGNTIYFGEGSWLTVV.

This clone has a single count. The V gene is TRBV23-1, the J gene TRBJ2-7; D is unclear. TRBV23-1 is treated as an ORF (open reading frame) with a function not yet certain. The V end lost 4 bases, the J end lost 3 bases, and 7 bases lay between the germline ends. This CDR3 is 12 amino acids long. Here the CDR3 DNA reads TGCGCCAGCAGTCGTCGAGTCTACGAGCAGTACGTC. Translating it yields CASSRRVYEQYV.

CDR3 sequence: CASRSGTYSYEQYF. The CDR3, as DNA: TGTGCCAGTAGGTCCGGGACATACTCCTACGAGCAGTACTTC. This chain links TRBV19 with TRBJ2-7; possibly TRBD1 for D (6 bases). Germline V gene sequence: CDR1 LNHDA, CDR2 SQIVND (reference sequence). The CDR3 covers 14 residues. V dropped 6 bases and J dropped 0 bases, with 12 bases sitting between them.

The J gene is TRBJ2-3, the V gene TRBV6-4, with 11 bases matching TRBD2. CDR1 MRHNA and CDR2 SNTAGT come from the germline V gene. The ends lost 0 bases at V and 4 bases at J; junction bases unmatched: 0. The CDR3 runs 15 residues. In DNA, the CDR3 is TGTGCCAGCAGTGACTCTAGCGGGAGGGCAGATACGCAGTATTTT. Protein: CASSDSSGRADTQYF.

The chain links TRBV6-5 to TRBJ2-3; D might be TRBD1 (5 bases). The length of the CDR3 is 14 residues. Germline CDR1 and CDR2: MNHEY and SVGAGI. Between the trimmed V and J ends, which lost 5 bases and 2 bases, there was a span of 11 bases. CDR3 bases: TGTGCCAGCAGTCCAGGGCTTGCCACAGATACGCAGTATTTT. It specifies CASSPGLATDTQYF.

The CDR3 nucleotides read TGTGCCAGCAGCCAAGCGACCCGTGGAGTTGGCTACACCTTC. Amino acids: CASSQATRGVGYTF. V gene TRBV3-1 (or the pseudogene TRBV3-2) combines with J gene TRBJ1-2, with D hard to call. Trimming took off 1 base at V and 7 bases at J, with 13 bases between the two ends. Germline V CDR1 and CDR2: LGHDT, YNNKEL (reference sequence). CDR3 length: 14 residues.

The chain employs TRBV10-1 and TRBJ2-5; tentatively, D is TRBD1 (5 bases). CDR1 and CDR2 from the germline V gene are WNHNN and SYGVQD (reference sequence). Trimming took off 0 bases at V and 1 base at J, with 9 bases between the two ends. CDR3 length: 15 amino acids. The CDR3 DNA sequence: TGCGCCAGCAGTGAGTCCGGACATCCCCAAGAGACCCAGTACTTC. Protein: CASSESGHPQETQYF.

This clone was found a few times. The chain links TRBV5-4 to TRBJ1-1; D may be TRBD1 (6 bases). The ends were cut back, 5 bases at V and 7 bases at J, with 18 bases in the middle. Per germline, CDR1 SGHNT and CDR2 YYREEE (reference sequence). The CDR3 sequence is 14 residues long. The CDR3, as DNA: TGTGCCAGCAGTCCGAGGACAGCCGTAAATGAAGCTTTCTTT. It specifies CASSPRTAVNEAFF.

V is TRBV5-1 and J is TRBJ1-1; the D gene is possibly TRBD1 (6 bases). The V and J ends lost 0 bases and 4 bases respectively, with 16 bases between them. Germline V gives CDR1 SGHRS, CDR2 YFSETQ. The CDR3 has 16 amino acids. The CDR3 coding sequence is TGCGCCAGCAGCTTGGCCCGCCAGGGGAGGGGCACTGAAGCTTTCTTT. Translated: CASSLARQGRGTEAFF.

The V gene is TRBV6-5, the J gene TRBJ1-2, with D possibly matching TRBD1 (5 bases). Germline assignment: CDR1 MNHEY and CDR2 SVGAGI. With 4 bases removed from V and 4 bases from J, the gap between germline ends came to 19 bases. CDR3 length equals 16 residues. The CDR3 loop reads CASSFTPGKGIYGYTF. The DNA for the CDR3 is TGTGCCAGCAGTTTTACGCCAGGGAAGGGGATCTATGGCTACACCTTC.

Here the CDR3 DNA reads TGTGCCAGCAGCCAAGAGTCCCGAGATACTGAAGCTTTCTTT. Protein: CASSQESRDTEAFF. The genes are TRBV3-1 (or the pseudogene TRBV3-2) and TRBJ1-1, with D uncertain. The CDR3 is 14 amino acids. From germline, CDR1 is LGHDT and CDR2 YNNKEL (reference sequence). The V gene lost 0 bases and the J gene lost 5 bases, with 10 bases spanning the gap.

The chain recombines TRBV28 with TRBJ1-1; D is ambiguous. The CDR3 contains 14 residues. The V gene's germline CDR1 is MDHEN and CDR2 SYDVKM. V dropped 3 bases and J dropped 3 bases, with 11 bases sitting between them. CDR3 region: CASSFGRGYTEAFF. CDR3 sequence (DNA): TGTGCCAGCAGTTTTGGGAGAGGGTACACTGAAGCTTTCTTT.

The genes are TRBV10-3 and TRBJ2-7, with 9 bases aligning to TRBD2. Germline V CDR1 and CDR2: ENHRY, SYGVKD. The junction had 4 bases not matched to a gene; V was cut back by 6 bases and J by 1 base. The CDR3 runs to 14 residues. The CDR3 reads CAISPSGKSYEQYF. CDR3 sequence (DNA): TGTGCCATCAGCCCTAGCGGGAAGTCCTACGAGCAGTACTTC.

The gene calls are TRBV11-3 and TRBJ2-1; D possibly corresponds to TRBD1 (6 bases). The CDR3 contains 13 residues. V was clipped by 2 bases and J by 7 bases, with 9 bases between them. Germline V gene lookup returns CDR1 SGHNT and CDR2 YENEEA. The CDR3 here is CASSLNQGNEQFF. CDR3 bases: TGTGCCAGCAGCTTAAATCAGGGGAATGAGCAGTTCTTC.

V gene TRBV9 combines with J gene TRBJ1-5; TRBD1 matches 8 bases. The V and J ends lost 3 bases and 2 bases, in that order; junction bases with no gene match: 7. The CDR3 length is 16 residues. Per germline, CDR1 SGDLS and CDR2 YYNGEE. This chain's CDR3 is CASSATGGDGNQPQHF. In DNA, the CDR3 is TGTGCCAGCAGCGCAACAGGGGGAGACGGCAATCAGCCCCAGCATTTT.